The clone carrying this T cell receptor beta chain was found many times. These data are taken from a study of CDR3 diversity in severe acne. Germline V CDR1 and CDR2: SGHAT, FQNNGV. There are 16 residues in the CDR3. After removal of 1 base from V and 4 bases from J, the junction contained 7 bases not matched to a gene. TCRdb re-derived calls from the PCR reads in MiXCR, one entry per CDR3 protein. The sample has some 85,000 distinct CDR3 sequences, about 53% seen once. The genes are TRBV11-2 and TRBJ2-7, with 10 nucleotides matching TRBD2. This receptor was obtained from a male donor with severe acne vulgaris. Sequenced sample: blood. The CDR3 loop reads CASSLGGLAYEYEQYF. CDR3 DNA: TGTGCCAGCAGCTTAGGGGGACTAGCGTACGAATACGAGCAGTACTTC.